Sequencing of this TCR beta chain was carried out in a study of blood T cell repertoires in COVID-19. Whole-study context: Acute and convalescent COVID-19 samples came from the United States, Italy and Spain. In each case, the material was cDNA or gDNA derived from T cells, B-cell-depleted T cells, or PBMCs.

The CDR3 contains 14 residues. Trimming left V 1 base short and J 7 bases short, with 10 bases between. Per germline, CDR1 KGHSH and CDR2 LQKENI. Sequencing used immunoSEQ multiplex PCR; TCRdb keeps in-frame clones, though not all of them. The sample lists around 98,000 clones; approximately 84% were seen once. The chain carries TRBV18 and TRBJ1-4; D is perhaps TRBD1 (5 bases). Material: peripheral blood. The receptor was derived from an older woman with acute or convalescent COVID-19. The CDR3: CASSPRGGAEKLFF. DNA for the CDR3: TGTGCCAGCTCACCACGCGGGGGAGCTGAAAAACTGTTTTTT.